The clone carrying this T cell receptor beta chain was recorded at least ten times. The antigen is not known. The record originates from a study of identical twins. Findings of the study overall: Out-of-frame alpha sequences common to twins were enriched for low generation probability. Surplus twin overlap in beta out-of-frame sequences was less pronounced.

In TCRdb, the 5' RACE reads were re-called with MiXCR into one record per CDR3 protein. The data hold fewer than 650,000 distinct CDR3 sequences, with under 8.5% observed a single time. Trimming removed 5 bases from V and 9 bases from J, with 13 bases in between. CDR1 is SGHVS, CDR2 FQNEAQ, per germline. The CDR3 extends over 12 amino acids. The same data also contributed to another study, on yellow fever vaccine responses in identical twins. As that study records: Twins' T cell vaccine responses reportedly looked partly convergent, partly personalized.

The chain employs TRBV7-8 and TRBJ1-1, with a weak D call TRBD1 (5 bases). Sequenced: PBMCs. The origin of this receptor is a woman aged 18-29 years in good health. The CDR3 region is CASSPVGGKAFF. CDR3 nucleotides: TGTGCCAGCAGCCCCGTTGGGGGAAAAGCTTTCTTT.